This T cell receptor beta chain was obtained from a study of blood T cell repertoires in COVID-19. Turning to the study itself: Donors in the United States, Italy and Spain gave samples during acute or convalescent COVID-19. The analysed material was cDNA or gDNA that came from T cells, B-cell-depleted T cells, or PBMCs.

Sequencing was performed with immunoSEQ multiplex PCR; in TCRdb, only in-frame clones are kept and a portion is missing. Of under 300,000 clones listed, 86% are singletons. The germline CDR1 and CDR2 sequences are SGHRS and YFSETQ. The V segment lost 3 bases and the J segment 3 bases; nucleotides outside the gene matches: 5. CDR3 size: 15 residues. The material sequenced was peripheral blood. This TCR came from a man aged 25 to 40 who had recovered from COVID-19. The chain recombines TRBV5-1 with TRBJ2-5, with 10 bases identical to TRBD2. Here the CDR3 reads CASSWNGLAEETQYF. Written as DNA, the CDR3 is TGCGCCAGCAGCTGGAACGGACTAGCGGAAGAGACCCAGTACTTC.